What follows describes a single TCR beta chain. Its antigen is unidentified. The same CDR3 arises from other DNA sequences in this sample as well. This sample was included in a study of cytomegalovirus exposure and HLA in healthy donors. In the study overall: An earlier analysis found around 100 million unique TCR beta sequences from 200 million or so T cells.

Study-level results: Immune exposure data for these donors was limited to CMV serostatus. Earlier results showed most TCR beta V segments being productive about 87% or about 30% of the time. There was a cluster of highly shared sequence variants that was likely a sequencing artifact.

V was pared by 10 bases and J by 1 base, with 6 bases of the junction left unmatched. This CDR3 comprises 15 residues. CDR1 MDHEN and CDR2 SYDVKM come from the germline V gene. The PCR was carried out with 60 Vbeta primers and 13 Jbeta primers. Using immunoSEQ multiplex PCR, the repertoire was profiled, and TCRdb retains in-frame clones only, with some absent. This sample yields about 89,000 clones, of which approximately 86% are seen a single time; over 8.5% belongs to the top ten. This clonotype was sampled from a man aged 25 to 40 in good health and CMV-seropositive. Sequencing was done on a sample of PBMCs. The chain employs TRBV28 and TRBJ2-3; TRBD2 matches at 12 bases. The CDR3 DNA reads TGTGCCACCAAACTAGCGGGAGGCGGCACAGATACGCAGTATTTT. It translates to CATKLAGGGTDTQYF. The whole variable domain, filled in from reference TRBV28 and TRBJ2-3, reads DVKVTQSSRYLVKRTGEKVFLECVQDMDHENMFWYRQDPGLGLRLIYFSYDVKMKEKGDIPEGYSVSREKKERFSLILESASTNQTSMYLCATKLAGGGTDTQYFGPGTRLTVL.